What follows is one T cell receptor (beta chain) and its context. This sample was taken from a study of shared clonotypes between healthy human individuals. Here immunoSEQ multiplex PCR was the method, and the copy in TCRdb shows in-frame clones only, minus some. The table records some 95,000 clones, under 70% of them present only once. Germline V gene sequence: CDR1 SEHNR, CDR2 FQNEAQ (reference sequence). This CDR3 has 11 amino acids. With 5 bases removed from V and 1 base from J, the gap between germline ends came to 2 bases. The chain uses TRBV7-9 and TRBJ2-5; the D is unclear. Sequences were obtained from memory CD8+ T cells sorted from blood. Subset denoted: CD45RO+ cells pooled with CCR7-negative TemRA cells. This receptor was taken from a man aged 25-45 years in good health. DNA of the CDR3: TGTGCCAGCAGCCTCCAAGAGACCCAGTACTTC. It codes for CASSLQETQYF.